The text below deals with one T cell receptor beta chain. In the original workflow: Reference gene primer amplification gave estimated nucleated cell counts. Using immunoSEQ multiplex PCR, the repertoire was profiled, and TCRdb retains in-frame clones only, with some absent. V and J calls and clone size are copied from that table; D and trimming were computed from the DNA. The sample contains approximately 190,000 clones, 84% of which appear only once. The sample comes from a study of blood T cell repertoires in COVID-19. Study background: Spain, Italy and the United States supplied samples that represented acute and convalescent COVID-19. Nucleic acid was either cDNA or gDNA, and it came from T cells, B-cell-depleted T cells, or PBMCs.

Input material: peripheral blood. The sequence was collected from a man aged 25 to 45 with active or convalescent COVID-19.

The CDR3 region has the DNA TGTGCCAGCAGTTTGGGTCCGGGAAGAGGGAATCAGCCCCAGCATTTT. Translating gives CASSLGPGRGNQPQHF. The V and J genes are TRBV27 and TRBJ1-5; unclear D gene. The germline V gene encodes CDR1 MNHEY and CDR2 SMNVEV (reference sequence). This CDR3 has 16 residues. The V end lost 3 bases, the J end lost 4 bases, and 16 bases lay between the germline ends.